The source of this TCR beta chain is a study of response to subunit inactivated influenza vaccine. The germline gives CDR1 SGHRS, CDR2 YFSETQ. V dropped 4 bases and J dropped 3; count of bases not matched to a gene: 7. The CDR3 is 15 residues long. TCRdb re-derived calls from the RT-PCR reads in MiXCR, one entry per CDR3 protein. The sample holds 300,000 to 350,000 distinct CDR3 sequences, about 20% seen once. The input for sequencing was PBMCs from blood, taken approximately 20 months after vaccination. The chain combines TRBV5-1 with TRBJ2-1; 7 nucleotides match TRBD1. This TCR was recovered from a man between 50 and 69 years old who received an inactivated influenza vaccine. CDR3 in amino acids: CASSIDRDRYNEQFF. The CDR3 bases are TGCGCCAGCAGCATTGACAGGGACCGCTACAATGAGCAGTTCTTC.